This T cell receptor beta chain was documented in a study of blood T cell repertoires in COVID-19. Study-wide context: Material from acute and convalescent COVID-19 was sourced from the United States, Italy and Spain. In each case, the material was cDNA or gDNA derived from T cells, B-cell-depleted T cells, or PBMCs.

How the authors handled the data: Researchers report that nucleated cell counts were estimated from reference gene primer amplification. TCRdb's table, derived via immunoSEQ multiplex PCR, lists solely in-frame clones and lacks some. Clone size and the V and J calls come from that table; the DNA yielded D and trimming. The sample holds some 94,000 clones; around 87% are singletons and the top ten take over 0.95%. V lost 4 bases to trimming and J lost 1 base, with 7 bases between them. Germline V lookup: CDR1 SNHLY, CDR2 FYNNEI. This CDR3 has 13 amino acids. Source material: peripheral blood. This receptor was identified in a human donor in a cohort sampled during active COVID-19. The chain recombines TRBV2 with TRBJ2-5; no reliable D call. The DNA for the CDR3 is TGTGCCAGCAGTGGGTCAGGCCAAGAGACCCAGTACTTC. Translating gives CASSGSGQETQYF. Full variable domain (rest looked up from reference TRBV2 and TRBJ2-5): EPEVTQTPSHQVTQMGQEVILRCVPISNHLYFYWYRQILGQKVEFLVSFYNNEISEKSEIFDDQFSVERPDGSNFTLKIRSTKLEDSAMYFCASSGSGQETQYFGPGTRLLVL.